Each of the 8 T cell receptor beta chains below was sequenced from the same sample in a study of regulatory T cells in long-lasting Graves disease. Time point reported: newly diagnosed GD, antithyroid drugs for less than 3 months. Scientists built the TCR library using RNA that was extracted from PBMCs. The TCR beta library used iRepertoire HTBI primers with Arm-PCR amplification of CDR3. TCRdb used MiXCR to reprocess the multiplex PCR reads, holding one entry per CDR3 protein. The repertoire consists of about 540,000 distinct CDR3 sequences, with approximately 13% occurring once and the leading ten covering roughly 10%. This sample also belongs to another study, concerning T cells in Graves' hyperthyroidism and ophthalmopathy.

Sequencing was performed on peripheral blood mononuclear cells (PBMCs), taken at new diagnosis, from a patient treated with antithyroid drugs. These receptors all stem from a young man with Graves disease.

This clonotype has a handful of counts. The gene calls are TRBV7-2 and TRBJ2-4; D gene ambiguous. Trimming left V 1 base short and J 0 bases short, with 16 bases between. CDR3 length equals 18 residues. Germline CDR1 SGHTA, CDR2 FQGNSA. CDR3 sequence: CASSLGTDPYGAKNIQYF. CDR3 coding DNA: TGTGCCAGCAGCTTAGGGACGGATCCCTATGGAGCCAAAAACATTCAGTACTTC.

This clonotype was seen repeatedly, ten times or more. The chain's CDR3 is CASILSWADTQYF. The CDR3 nucleotides are TGTGCCAGCATCCTAAGTTGGGCAGATACGCAGTATTTT. V is TRBV12-3 or TRBV12-4 and J is TRBJ2-3; D is unclear. V lost 7 bases and J lost 4, with 12 bases in between. The CDR3 runs 13 residues.

At least ten counts were recorded for this clonotype. The gene calls are TRBV27 and TRBJ1-6, with TRBD1 matching 10 bases. V lost 2 bases, J lost 9 bases, and 7 bases stayed unmatched. The CDR3 spans 16 residues. Germline CDR1 reads MNHEY; CDR2 reads SMNVEV (reference sequence). The CDR3 region is CASSLRQGAFGSPLHF. CDR3 DNA sequence: TGTGCCAGCAGTTTACGACAGGGGGCGTTCGGTTCACCCCTCCACTTT.

This clonotype was detected many times. This chain links TRBV10-2 with TRBJ2-5; D may be TRBD2 (6 bases). V lost 2 bases, J lost 5 bases, and 6 bases lay in between. Germline V gene sequence: CDR1 WSHSY, CDR2 SAAADI. The length of the CDR3 is 12 residues. CDR3 sequence (DNA): TGCGCCAGCAGTGAGGGGGGGGAGACCCAGTACTTC. Its protein product is CASSEGGETQYF.

The V and J genes are TRBV6-2 or TRBV6-3 and TRBJ1-3, with D possibly being TRBD1 (5 bases). V shed 6 bases and J shed 1 base, with 10 bases lying between them. The CDR3 is 14 amino acids. From germline, CDR1 is MNHEY and CDR2 SVGEGT. In DNA form, the CDR3 reads TGTGCCAGCAGCAACGGGGGGTCTGGAAACACCATATATTTT. Its protein is CASSNGGSGNTIYF.

This clonotype has a count of ten or more. This chain joins TRBV11-2 and TRBJ1-2; 11 bases line up with TRBD1. The CDR3 has 12 residues. Per the germline V gene, CDR1 is SGHAT and CDR2 is FQNNGV. J was trimmed by 5 bases and V by 9 bases; bases with no gene match: 2. The CDR3 here is CASGQGAYGYTF. As DNA, the CDR3 is TGTGCCAGTGGACAGGGGGCTTATGGCTACACCTTC.

This clonotype occurred many times. The chain has TRBV11-2 and TRBJ1-1; D is undetermined. Germline-derived CDR1 and CDR2 are SGHAT and FQNNGV. The V gene lost 3 bases and the J gene lost 7 bases, with 9 bases spanning the gap. The CDR3 spans 12 residues. The CDR3: CASSFSVSEAFF. The CDR3 bases are TGTGCCAGCAGCTTTAGTGTAAGTGAAGCTTTCTTT.

This clonotype showed up just a few times. In DNA, the CDR3 is TGTGCCAGCAGTGTTATGGCAAGCCTAAGCAATCAGCCCCAGCATTTT. Protein sequence: CASSVMASLSNQPQHF. The chain uses TRBV2 and TRBJ1-5; D call uncertain. CDR1 and CDR2 from the germline V gene are SNHLY and FYNNEI. The CDR3 totals 16 residues. The germline V and J ends were trimmed by 4 bases and 1 base, with 14 bases remaining between them.